This T cell receptor beta chain was recorded in a study of PD-1 blockade in mismatch repair-deficient tumors. Per germline, CDR1 SGHRS and CDR2 YFSETQ. CDR3 length: 13 residues. Trimming cost V 4 bases and J 4 bases, with 11 bases left between them. TCRs were sequenced from a few patients responding to pembrolizumab. The protocol was immunoSEQ multiplex PCR, while the TCRdb copy is restricted to in-frame clones and leaves out a portion. The sample shows around 50,000 clones, roughly three quarters of them seen only once. The chain employs TRBV5-1 and TRBJ2-5; D is perhaps TRBD2 (7 bases). Source: peripheral blood, taken 4 weeks after starting pembrolizumab. The clonotype was recovered from an adult with mismatch repair-deficient cancer. The CDR3 nucleotides read TGCGCCAGCAGCAGGGGGGGCCCAGAGACCCAGTACTTC. Encoded protein: CASSRGGPETQYF.